What follows are 7 T cell receptor beta chains derived from one specimen sequenced in a study of blood T cell repertoires in COVID-19. Data came from immunoSEQ multiplex PCR; TCRdb stores just in-frame clones and leaves some out. The data show some 230,000 clones, 65% to 85% seen once. Material for sequencing was peripheral blood. All receptors derive from a woman aged 60-75 years with acute or convalescent COVID-19.

The chain employs TRBV9 and TRBJ2-2, with D perhaps matching TRBD2 (6 bases). The V gene lost 2 bases and the J gene lost 4 bases, with 21 bases spanning the gap. The CDR3 is 18 amino acids. Looked up from germline, CDR1 is SGDLS and CDR2 is YYNGEE. CDR3 residues: CASSVAGGAGVGTGELFF. The CDR3 DNA reads TGTGCCAGCAGCGTGGCAGGCGGGGCCGGGGTCGGCACCGGGGAGCTGTTTTTT.

The CDR3 nucleotides read TGTGCCAGTAGTTTGGACATTGAAAACATTCAGTACTTC. Its translation: CASSLDIENIQYF. The chain employs TRBV19 and TRBJ2-4; possible D gene TRBD1, 5 bases. Germline V gene lookup returns CDR1 LNHDA and CDR2 SQIVND (reference sequence). The CDR3 spans 13 residues. Trimming shortened V by 5 bases and J by 5 bases, and 10 bases separated the two germline ends.

V gene TRBV5-6 combines with J gene TRBJ1-1; 7 nucleotides align to TRBD1. The ends lost 2 bases at V and 4 bases at J; junction bases unmatched: 8. Germline V lookup: CDR1 SGHDT, CDR2 YYEEEE. The CDR3 covers 15 residues. The CDR3 loop is CASSFTGAVFTEAFF. For the CDR3, the DNA is TGTGCCAGCAGCTTCACAGGGGCCGTTTTCACTGAAGCTTTCTTT.

V is TRBV30 and J is TRBJ1-1; D is ambiguous. Trimming took 2 bases from V and 2 from J, leaving 12 bases between them. This CDR3 comprises 14 residues. Germline-derived CDR1 and CDR2 are GTSNPN and SVGIG (reference sequence). In DNA, the CDR3 is TGTGCCTGGAGTCACACTCGGGGAAACACTGAAGCTTTCTTT. Protein sequence: CAWSHTRGNTEAFF.

This clone was found a few times. The V call is TRBV19, the J call TRBJ2-2; 9 bases are shared with TRBD1. Germline CDR1 LNHDA, CDR2 SQIVND (reference sequence). The CDR3 length is 15 residues. Trimming cost V 9 bases and J 4 bases; bases outside gene matches: 9. CDR3 protein: CASRRGDRATGELFF. CDR3 nucleotides: TGTGCCAGCAGAAGGGGGGACAGGGCCACCGGGGAGCTGTTTTTT.

The J gene is TRBJ1-1, the V gene TRBV6-5; 7 nucleotides line up with TRBD1. The CDR3 contains 14 residues. The germline V gene encodes CDR1 MNHEY and CDR2 SVGAGI. V lost 6 bases, J lost 5 bases, and 9 bases stayed unmatched. CDR3 bases: TGTGCCAGCAGGGGCCTACAGGGGCGGACTGAAGCTTTCTTT. It encodes CASRGLQGRTEAFF.

This clone was counted once. The J gene is TRBJ1-2, the V gene TRBV6-5, with D hard to call. The CDR3 has 15 amino acids. CDR1 and CDR2 from the germline V gene are MNHEY and SVGAGI. Trimming pared 0 bases from V and 7 bases from J, leaving 15 bases between. In DNA form, the CDR3 reads TGTGCCAGCAGTTACTCGATGGCTATTCTAGGTGGCTACACCTTC. Its translation is CASSYSMAILGGYTF.